These 2 T cell receptor beta chains share one sample of origin, sequenced in a study of T cell repertoires in cytomegalovirus infection. TCRdb passed the reads through MiXCR, listing each CDR3 protein once. The table includes around 750,000 distinct CDR3 sequences, approximately 29% detected once. No cognate antigen is known for these TCRs. Sequenced here: cultured CD8+ T cells from PBMCs, sampled from culture after CMV antigen stimulation. Receptors were obtained from a human donor in good health (CMV status not recorded). Some clones in this sample may be carry-over from other donors' samples.

CDR3 protein: CASSTIPPGTGLYEQYF. DNA for the CDR3: TGTGCCAGCAGTACAATACCCCCCGGGACAGGACTCTACGAGCAGTACTTC. The chain is built from TRBV27 and TRBJ2-7; 8 bases map to TRBD1. V was clipped by 5 bases and J by 3 bases; unmatched bases: 15. The CDR3 extends over 17 amino acids. Per the germline V gene, CDR1 is MNHEY and CDR2 is SMNVEV (reference sequence).

The rearrangement uses TRBV6-6 and TRBJ1-2; no clear D. The CDR3 runs to 16 residues. Germline V CDR1 and CDR2: MNHNY, SVGAGI (reference sequence). The ends were cut back, 7 bases at V and 2 bases at J, with 20 bases in the middle. CDR3 amino acids: CASTTYLLTPNYGYTF. The CDR3 region has the DNA TGTGCCAGCACCACATATCTCCTGACGCCGAACTATGGCTACACCTTC.